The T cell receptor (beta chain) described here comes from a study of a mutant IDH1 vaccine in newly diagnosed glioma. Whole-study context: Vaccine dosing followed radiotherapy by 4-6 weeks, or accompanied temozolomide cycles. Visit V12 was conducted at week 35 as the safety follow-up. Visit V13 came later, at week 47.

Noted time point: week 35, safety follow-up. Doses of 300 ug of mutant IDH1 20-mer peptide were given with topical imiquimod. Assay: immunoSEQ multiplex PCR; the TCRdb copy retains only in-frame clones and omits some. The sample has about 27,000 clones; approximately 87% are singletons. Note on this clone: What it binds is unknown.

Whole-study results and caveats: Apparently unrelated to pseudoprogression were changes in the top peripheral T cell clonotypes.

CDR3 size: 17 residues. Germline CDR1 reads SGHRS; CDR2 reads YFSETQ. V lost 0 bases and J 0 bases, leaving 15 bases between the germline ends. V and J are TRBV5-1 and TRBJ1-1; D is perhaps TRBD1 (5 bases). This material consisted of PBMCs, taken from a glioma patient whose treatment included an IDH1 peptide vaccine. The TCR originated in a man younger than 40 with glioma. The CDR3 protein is CASSLVAGSSMNTEAFF. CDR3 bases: TGCGCCAGCAGCTTGGTGGCAGGGTCCTCCATGAACACTGAAGCTTTCTTT. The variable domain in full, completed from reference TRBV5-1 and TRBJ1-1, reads KAGVTQTPRYLIKTRGQQVTLSCSPISGHRSVSWYQQTPGQGLQFLFEYFSETQRNKGNFPGRFSGRQFSNSRSEMNVSTLELGDSALYLCASSLVAGSSMNTEAFFGQGTRLTVV.